The 21 T cell receptor delta chains below were found in one sample sequenced in a study of gamma delta lymphoproliferative disorders and STAT genes. Genomic DNA from isolated PBMCs served as the sequencing template. TCRdb reanalysed the multiplex PCR reads via CATT. Counted here are some 4,100 delta-chain clones, about 1% occurring once; the ten biggest clones make up roughly 21%. The sequenced sample consisted of blood. These receptor sequences come from a human donor in good health.

Judged by abundance, this clone is large (0.1 to 1%). Other DNA sequences within the sample encode an identical CDR3. This chain links TRDV2 with TRDJ1, with D possibly matching TRDD3 (6 bases). Between the trimmed V and J ends, which lost 0 bases and 4 bases, there was a span of 26 bases. This CDR3 spans 19 amino acids. CDR1 and CDR2 from the germline V gene are GEAIGNYY and EKD. CDR3 sequence (DNA): TGTGCCTGTGACACCGTAAAGACGGGAACTGGGTCGTCAAACGATAAACTCATCTTT. This translates into CACDTVKTGTGSSNDKLIF.

Notes on this clone: The protein held in TCRdb is that of a much larger clone and does not match this DNA's translation at residue 9, likely because of a read error; the protein shown is translated from the DNA. The V and J genes are TRDV3 and TRDJ1, with a weak D call TRDD3 (6 bases). CDR3 size: 18 residues. Trimming stripped 4 bases from V and 1 base from J, with 28 bases between. From germline, CDR1 is TVYSNPD and CDR2 GDNSRS (reference sequence). CDR3 bases: TGTGCCTCGGTCCCCCTTAGGCTGGAGGATACCTTCACCGATAAACTCATCTTT. Its translation is CASVPLRLEDTFTDKLIF.

This clone occurred a few times. A far bigger clonotype differs at one base, so this is likely a read error. Distinct nucleotide sequences in the sample also encode this CDR3. V usage is TRAV29/DV5 and J usage is TRDJ1; TRDD3 agrees at 9 bases. From germline, CDR1 is NSMFDY and CDR2 ISSIKDK. The CDR3 is 18 residues long. CDR3 in amino acids: CAASATPVLGENTDKLIF. Here the CDR3 DNA reads TGTGCAGCAAGCGCAACCCCCGTACTGGGGGAAAACACCGATAAACTTATCTTT. Complete variable domain (other parts from reference TRAV29/DV5 and TRDJ1): DQQVKQNSPSLSVQEGRISILNCDYTNSMFDYFLWYKKYPAEGPTFLISISSIKDKNEDGRFTVFLNKSAKHLSLHIVPSQPGDSAVYFCAASATPVLGENTDKLIFGKGTRVTVEP.

This clone is large (0.1 to 1%) by share. Other DNA sequences in the sample encode the same CDR3. The rearrangement links TRDV1 to TRDJ1; 10 nucleotides match TRDD3. CDR1 and CDR2 from the germline V gene are TSWWSYY and QGS. CDR3 length equals 21 residues. With 5 bases clipped from V and 2 bases from J, the junction kept 23 bases outside the gene matches. CDR3 amino acids: CALGKGSVVHTGGSITDKLIF. The DNA for the CDR3 is TGTGCTCTTGGGAAGGGTTCCGTCGTCCATACTGGGGGATCGATTACCGATAAACTCATCTTT.

This clone was observed a few times. This likely stems from a read error, as it lies one base from a far larger clone. Additional DNA sequences in this sample encode the identical CDR3. The chain carries TRDV2 and TRDJ1, with 13 bases matching TRDD3. Germline V gene data show CDR1 as GEAIGNYY and CDR2 as EKD. The CDR3 has 19 residues. In DNA form, the CDR3 reads TGTGCTTGTGACACCCGATACTGGGGGATACGCGGGACCACCGATAAACTCATCTTT. Translating it yields CACDTRYWGIRGTTDKLIF.

A remark on this clone: Translating this DNA gives a protein that differs at residue 8 from the TCRdb one, which belongs to a much larger clone; a read error is likely, and the protein shown is this translation. The gene calls are TRDV3 and TRDJ1; 7 bases line up with TRDD3. J lost 1 base, V lost 3 bases, and 14 bases had no gene match. Germline lookup yields CDR1 TVYSNPD and CDR2 GDNSRS (reference sequence). The CDR3 totals 16 residues. This CDR3 is CALRHFWRIRTDKLIF. The CDR3 coding sequence is TGTGCCTTAAGGCATTTCTGGAGGATACGCACCGATAAACTCATCTTT.

This clone is deemed medium-sized. The chain employs TRDV1 and TRDJ1, with no clear D. The CDR3 covers 16 residues. CDR1 is TSWWSYY and CDR2 is QGS in the germline V gene. V was pared by 1 base and J by 5 bases, with 17 bases between. This CDR3 reads CALGEPGVQASDKLIF. CDR3 sequence (DNA): TGTGCTCTTGGGGAACCTGGTGTACAGGCTTCGGATAAACTCATCTTT.

This clone appeared a few times. One base separates it from a far larger clone, so it is likely a read error. The same CDR3 arises from other DNA sequences in this sample as well. The chain combines TRDV2 with TRDJ1, with a tentative D call TRDD3 (6 bases). The germline V gene encodes CDR1 GEAIGNYY and CDR2 EKD. The CDR3 covers 19 residues. The CDR3 spells CACDTVKTGTGSSNDKLIF. The CDR3 nucleotides are TGCGCCTGTGACACCGTAAAGACGGGAACTGGGTCGTCAAACGATAAACTCATCTTT.

A note on this clone: Given a far larger clone just one base away, this is likely a sequencing read error. Other DNA sequences in the sample encode the same CDR3. The chain employs TRDV2 and TRDJ3; 11 bases fit TRDD3. The CDR3 sequence is 20 residues long. The germline V gene encodes CDR1 GEAIGNYY and CDR2 EKD. This CDR3 is CACDTGWGIRLSWDTRQMFF. The CDR3, as DNA: TGCGCCTGTGACACCGGTTGGGGGATACGCCTCTCCTGGGACACCCGACAGATGTTTTTC.

As regards this clone: A far larger clone is just one base off, so this is likely a read error. The sample has other DNA sequences that encode this CDR3 too. The rearrangement links TRDV2 to TRDJ3; 11 nucleotides line up with TRDD3. V lost 0 bases and J lost 1; bases outside the gene matches: 10. Germline-derived CDR1 and CDR2 are GEAIGNYY and EKD. This CDR3 has 21 amino acids. For the CDR3, the DNA is TGTGCCTGTGACACCCCTCTGGGGGATACTCCCCCATCCTGGGACACCCGACAGATGTTTTTC. Translation gives CACDTPLGDTPPSWDTRQMFF.

Comments on this clone: A far larger clone is a single base away, which makes a read error likely. This same CDR3 is encoded by further DNA sequences in the sample. This chain joins TRDV3 and TRDJ1; 12 bases fit TRDD3. Germline V gene sequence: CDR1 TVYSNPD, CDR2 GDNSRS (reference sequence). This CDR3 is 22 amino acids long. Trimming cost V 2 bases and J 0 bases; bases outside gene matches: 25. CDR3 coding DNA: TGTGCCTTTCACCTCCCTACGTTTCTTTTCTGGGGGATACGGGCGTACACCGATAAACTCATCTTT. Its translation: CAFHLPTFLFWGIRAYTDKLIF.

This clone showed up just a few times. This likely came from a read error, as a far larger clone is one base away. This specimen includes other DNA sequences encoding the same CDR3. The chain recombines TRDV1 with TRDJ1; D remains unclear. The CDR3 runs 16 residues. CDR1 is TSWWSYY and CDR2 is QGS in the germline V gene. Trimming took 1 base from V and 5 from J, leaving 17 bases between them. The CDR3 DNA is TGTGCTCTTGGGGAACCTCCTCCGCAAAGGCGTGATAAACTCATCTTT. Its protein is CALGEPPPQRRDKLIF.

About this clone itself: A far bigger clonotype differs at one base, so this is likely a read error. J is TRDJ1 and V is TRDV1; 13 bases agree with TRDD3. Germline V CDR1 and CDR2: TSWWSYY, QGS. The CDR3 runs 22 residues. V lost 0 bases to trimming and J lost 4 bases; unmatched junction nucleotides: 20. CDR3 amino acids: CALGELYPYWGIRGPYIDKLIF. Here the CDR3 DNA reads TGTGCTCTTGGGGAACTCTACCCGTACTGGGGGATACGGGGGCCATACATCGATAAACTCATCTTT.

About this clone itself: The protein recorded in TCRdb matches a much larger clone and deviates from this DNA's translation at residue 8, suggesting a read error; the protein here is obtained by translating the DNA. V gene TRDV2 combines with J gene TRDJ1; D is perhaps TRDD3 (6 bases). Looked up from germline, CDR1 is GEAIGNYY and CDR2 is EKD. This CDR3 spans 18 amino acids. V was trimmed by 0 bases and J by 0 bases, leaving 19 bases between them. This CDR3 is CACDTVGREWGYTDKLIF. As DNA, the CDR3 is TGTGCCTGTGACACCGTTGGGAGAGAATGGGGGTACACCGATAAACTCATCTTT.

On this clone itself: A read error is the likely source, as a far larger clone sits one nucleotide away. The genes are TRDV2 and TRDJ1; 11 bases line up with TRDD3. This CDR3 spans 15 amino acids. Germline assignment: CDR1 GEAIGNYY and CDR2 EKD. Losses at the gene ends were 0 bases for V and 4 bases for J; bases not matched to a gene: 3. Here the CDR3 reads CACDTLGDTVDKLIF. The DNA of the CDR3 is TGTGCCTGTGACACCCTGGGGGATACAGTCGATAAACTCATCTTT.

The called J gene is TRDJ3, whereas the V gene has no call; TRDD3, the table's D call, lacks a check against the DNA. The CDR3 loop spans 20 amino acids. The CDR3 reads CACDTVPGIRLSWDTRQMFF. The CDR3 DNA sequence: TGTGCCTGTGACACCGTACCGGGGATACGCCTCTCCTGGGACACCCGACAGATGTTTTTC.

With respect to this clone: A read error is the likely source, as a far larger clone sits one nucleotide away. V is TRDV2 and J is TRDJ3; 12 bases agree with TRDD3. After removal of 0 bases from V and 3 bases from J, the junction contained 8 bases not matched to a gene. CDR3 length equals 20 residues. Germline CDR1 GEAIGNYY, CDR2 EKD. The CDR3: CACDTAGGYGSFWDTRQMFF. The CDR3 DNA follows: TGTGCCTGTGACACCGCTGGGGGATACGGTAGCTTCTGGGACACCCGACAGATGTTTTTC.

This clone showed up just a few times. This likely reflects a read error, since a far larger clone is one base away. The chain uses TRDV2 and TRDJ3; TRDD3 might be the D (5 bases). The CDR3 totals 20 residues. From germline, CDR1 is GEAIGNYY and CDR2 EKD. CDR3 loop: CARDMMGTDKGSWDTRQMFF. CDR3 DNA: TGTGCCCGTGACATGATGGGGACCGACAAAGGCTCCTGGGACACCCGACAGATGTTTTTC.

This clone was observed a few times. TCRdb's listed protein matches a much larger clone and diverges from this DNA's translation at residue 11, likely through a read error; the protein shown comes from the DNA. The chain uses TRDV2 and TRDJ1; D is unclear. CDR1 and CDR2 (germline): GEAIGNYY, EKD. The CDR3 runs 13 residues. CDR3: CACDTIGTDKFIF. The CDR3 nucleotides read TGTGCCTGTGACACGATTGGGACCGATAAATTCATCTTT.

This clone was counted only a few times. The TCRdb protein, from a much larger clone, departs from this DNA's translation at residue 7, likely by read error; the protein shown derives from the DNA. CDR3 in amino acids: CALGGSSFLRTWGIHTDKLIF. CDR3 nucleotides: TGTGCTCTTGGGGGTTCTTCCTTCCTACGGACTTGGGGGATACACACCGATAAACTCATCTTT. The chain has TRDV1 and TRDJ1; D may be TRDD3 (10 bases). CDR1 and CDR2 from the germline V gene are TSWWSYY and QGS. V lost 4 bases to trimming and J lost 0 bases, with 30 bases between them. This CDR3 spans 21 amino acids.

Only a few counts were recorded for this clone. TCRdb shows a much larger clone's protein in place of this DNA's translation, and the two differ at residue 7, likely through a read error; the protein shown is translated from the DNA. The chain has TRDV2 and TRDJ1; 10 bases agree with TRDD3. With V trimmed by 0 bases and J by 9 bases, 15 bases remained unmatched. This CDR3 has 17 residues. CDR1 GEAIGNYY and CDR2 EKD come from the germline V gene. The CDR3 is CACDTVRTGGSTGELIF. CDR3 DNA: TGTGCCTGTGACACCGTGAGGACTGGGGGATCCACGGGGGAACTCATCTTT.